This T cell receptor beta chain was captured in a study of cytomegalovirus exposure and HLA in healthy donors. Overall study findings and caveats: Cytomegalovirus-associated TCR beta chains were listed, numbering 164. The classifier reportedly diagnosed cytomegalovirus status with high specificity and sensitivity. In vitro testing confirmed three CMV-associated chains as specific for CMV antigens.

The validation cohort, a group of 120 subjects, included the donors and was separate from the approximately 650-subject first cohort. CDR3 length: 15 residues. Trimming cost V 1 base and J 3 bases; bases outside gene matches: 5. Germline values: CDR1 SQVTM, CDR2 ANQGSEA. Remarks on this clone: Its target is not known.

Assay used: immunoSEQ multiplex PCR; TCRdb lists only in-frame clones, some missing. The data contain about 150,000 clones, roughly 86% of them singletons. This receptor was obtained from a human donor in good health. The genes are TRBV29-1 and TRBJ1-3; TRBD1 matches at 8 bases. Sequencing used PBMCs. CDR3 DNA sequence: TGCAGCGTTGAAGGAGCAGGGGGCCTTGGAAACACCATATATTTT. This sequence encodes CSVEGAGGLGNTIYF.